Below, one TCR beta chain is given with its context. The CDR3 runs to 13 residues. V was clipped by 6 bases and J by 5 bases, with 13 bases between them. Germline V gene lookup returns CDR1 ENHRY and CDR2 SYGVKD. Each CDR3 protein is one row after TCRdb ran MiXCR on the 5' RACE reads. The data hold about 330,000 distinct CDR3 sequences, with around 8.1% observed a single time. The data are from a study of T cells after yellow fever vaccination. The sequence was obtained from a man aged 18-30 years who received the YFV17D yellow fever vaccine. The material was PBMCs, obtained approximately 47 days after the first yellow fever vaccination. The chain combines TRBV10-3 with TRBJ1-1; a possible D gene is TRBD1 (6 bases). The CDR3 DNA sequence: TGTGCCATCAGGAGCGGACAGTTGACTGAAGCTTTCTTT. This translates into CAIRSGQLTEAFF.